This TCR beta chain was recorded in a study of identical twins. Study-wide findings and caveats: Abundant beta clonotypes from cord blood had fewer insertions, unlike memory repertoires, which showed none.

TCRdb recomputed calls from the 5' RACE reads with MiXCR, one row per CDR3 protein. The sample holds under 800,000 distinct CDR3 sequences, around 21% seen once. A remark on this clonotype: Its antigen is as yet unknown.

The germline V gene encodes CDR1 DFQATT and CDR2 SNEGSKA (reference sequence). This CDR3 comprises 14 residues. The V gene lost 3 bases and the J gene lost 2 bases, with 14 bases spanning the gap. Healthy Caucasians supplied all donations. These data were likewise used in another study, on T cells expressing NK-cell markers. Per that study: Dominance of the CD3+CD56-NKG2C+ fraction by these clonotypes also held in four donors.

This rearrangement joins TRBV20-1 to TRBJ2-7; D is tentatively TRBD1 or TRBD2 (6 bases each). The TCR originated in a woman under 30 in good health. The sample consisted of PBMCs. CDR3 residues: CSASRGGITYEQYF. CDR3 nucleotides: TGCAGTGCTAGTAGAGGGGGGATTACCTACGAGCAGTACTTC.